This note documents a single TCR beta chain sequence. Its antigen remains unidentified. The sample holds no much larger clone one base away, and base qualities are not on file. The data were obtained in a study of T cells in Graves' hyperthyroidism and ophthalmopathy (dated by TCRdb to between 2018 and 2021). About the full investigation: Peripheral blood was collected at initial diagnosis, before any treatment. In addition, the study compared T-cell repertoires in thyroid tissue and in blood from about 6 Graves' hyperthyroidism patients. Once sampling was done, hyperthyroidism patients were given methimazole at a starting dose of 30 mg daily, whereas ophthalmopathy patients were given high-dose intravenous methylprednisolone. Prospective prediction of ophthalmopathy was tested in an independent validation cohort of about 19 hyperthyroidism patients and 17 patients who later progressed to ophthalmopathy. The paper reports TCR Vbeta CDR3 sequencing of some 140 peripheral blood samples: 40 to 45 ophthalmopathy, 70 to 85 hyperthyroidism and around 17 progressor patients. The approximately 100 discovery patients were divided at random into training and test sets in a 7:3 ratio. TCR V-J signatures able to tell the groups apart were searched for in a discovery cohort of 95 to 100 patients, of whom 43 had Graves' ophthalmopathy and about 60 had stable Graves' hyperthyroidism. The paper as a whole reports these results and caveats: In validation, the model predicted progression to ophthalmopathy a median of roughly 6.1 months before onset, with about 71% sensitivity and 72.22% specificity. Most expanded thyroid clonotypes (frequency above 0.001) were also detected in blood, a finding suggesting that blood repertoires may reflect thyroid immune responses. Sample size was not statistically predetermined, and investigators were not blinded to group allocation. Ophthalmopathy was separated from stable hyperthyroidism by a 13 V-J signature model, with over 85% sensitivity and about 81% specificity obtained in cross-validation and 80%/75% obtained in testing.

Ophthalmopathy patients had moderately to severely active disease, with a Clinical Activity Score of 3 or more, a NOSPECS grade of 4 or more, and a disease duration of less than 3 months. The study excluded patients with uncontrolled infections, other autoimmune diseases, pregnancy or lactation. Diagnoses were based on clinical symptoms, serum thyroxine and TRAb, thyroid ultrasound and orbital computed tomography. PBMCs were separated from under 12 ml of fresh peripheral blood using Ficoll-Paque density gradient centrifugation. Trizol reagent was used to extract total RNA, and RNA quality was then checked on an Agilent 2100 Bioanalyzer. The TCR beta CDR3 regions were amplified from RNA transcripts. For the first round of RT-PCR on the TCR CDR3, the HTBI primer set was used together with the Qiagen OneStep RT-PCR kit. Libraries were constructed in a second round of multiplex PCR, after which size selection and purification were performed. Paired-end sequencing of the libraries was performed with 100 bp reads on an Illumina HiSeq2000. The authors' analysis ran thus. SOAPnuke was used to process the raw data, throwing out any read that contained adapters or uncalled bases, had a mean Phred below 15, or lacked an exact constant-primer or identifier match. High-quality paired reads were merged with COPE v1.2.5, and unique nucleotide sequences were defined as clonotypes. Clonotypes were aligned to IMGT TRBV, TRBD and TRBJ reference segments using MiTCR v1.1. Only V-J combinations with frequency above 0.0001, covering 99% to 99.2% of repertoires, were analysed. A TCS score was defined as the ratio of F50 (clonal expansion) to E x V (chaos), with BLOSUM62-based TCRdist applied between CDR3 peptides within each V-J. Welch's t-statistics and random forest reduced roughly 530 V-J features to roughly 13, which were used in a naive Bayes classifier (R e1071). The raw public reads went through TCRdb reprocessing: fastp at Q25, MiXCR clone calling, in-frame beta chains kept. Each CDR3 protein gets just one entry, which takes the most common genes and DNA from the rows behind it. The V and J calls, along with clone size, are taken from TCRdb and not from the paper's own processing. The sample table holds hundreds of thousands of distinct CDR3 sequences, of which 22% were seen once. The top ten hold approximately 54% of the sample.

Sample: blood. The receptor's source is a woman aged 65 to 85 with Graves' ophthalmopathy.

The DNA sequence follows: TGTGCCAGCTCACCACGGGGCAAGGCCGAGACCCAGTACTTC. Translated, this gives CASSPRGKAETQYF. Recombination connected TRBV18 to TRBJ2-5; TRBD1 is a weak D gene call, 5 bases matching. CDR1 and CDR2 were assigned from the germline V gene as KGHSH and LQKENI. Between the V and J ends, shortened by 1 base and 5 bases respectively, the junction contains 11 bases. The CDR3 measures 14 amino acids from cysteine to phenylalanine. Of all the DNA, just the CDR3 is kept, 42 bases in frame from base 1.